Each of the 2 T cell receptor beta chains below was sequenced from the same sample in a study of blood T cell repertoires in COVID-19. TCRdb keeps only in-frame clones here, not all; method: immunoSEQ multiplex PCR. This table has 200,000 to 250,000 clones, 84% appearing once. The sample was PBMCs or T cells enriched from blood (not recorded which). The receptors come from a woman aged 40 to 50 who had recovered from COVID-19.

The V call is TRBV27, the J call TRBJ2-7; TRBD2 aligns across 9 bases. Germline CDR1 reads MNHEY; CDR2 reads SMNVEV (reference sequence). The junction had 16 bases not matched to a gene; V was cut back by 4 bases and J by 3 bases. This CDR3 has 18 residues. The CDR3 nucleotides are TGTGCCAGCAGTTCGCCACGCCTTGGGCGGGAGGGGTTCTACGAGCAGTACGTC. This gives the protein CASSSPRLGREGFYEQYV.

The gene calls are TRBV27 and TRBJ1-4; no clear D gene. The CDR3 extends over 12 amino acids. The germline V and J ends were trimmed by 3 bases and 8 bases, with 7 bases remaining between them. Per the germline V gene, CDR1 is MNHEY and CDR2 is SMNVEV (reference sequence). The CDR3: CASSFVGEKLFF. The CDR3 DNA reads TGTGCCAGCAGTTTCGTCGGGGAAAAACTGTTTTTT. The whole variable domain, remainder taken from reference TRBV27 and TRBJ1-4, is EAQVTQNPRYLITVTGKKLTVTCSQNMNHEYMSWYRQDPGLGLRQIYYSMNVEVTDKGDVPEGYKVSRKEKRNFPLILESPSPNQTSLYFCASSFVGEKLFFGSGTQLSVL.